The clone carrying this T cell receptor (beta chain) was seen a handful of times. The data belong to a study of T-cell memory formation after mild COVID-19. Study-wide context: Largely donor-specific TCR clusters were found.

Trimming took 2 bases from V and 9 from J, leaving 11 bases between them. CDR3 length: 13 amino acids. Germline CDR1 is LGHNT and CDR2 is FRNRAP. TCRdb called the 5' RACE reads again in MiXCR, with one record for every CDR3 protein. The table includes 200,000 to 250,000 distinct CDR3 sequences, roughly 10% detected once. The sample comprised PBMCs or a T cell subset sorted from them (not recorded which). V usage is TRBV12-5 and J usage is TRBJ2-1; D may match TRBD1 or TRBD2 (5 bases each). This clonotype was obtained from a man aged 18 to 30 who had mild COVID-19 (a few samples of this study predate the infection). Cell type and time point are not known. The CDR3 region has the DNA TGTGCTAGTGGTTTGTATTCTGGGGGTGAGCAGTTCTTC. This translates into CASGLYSGGEQFF.